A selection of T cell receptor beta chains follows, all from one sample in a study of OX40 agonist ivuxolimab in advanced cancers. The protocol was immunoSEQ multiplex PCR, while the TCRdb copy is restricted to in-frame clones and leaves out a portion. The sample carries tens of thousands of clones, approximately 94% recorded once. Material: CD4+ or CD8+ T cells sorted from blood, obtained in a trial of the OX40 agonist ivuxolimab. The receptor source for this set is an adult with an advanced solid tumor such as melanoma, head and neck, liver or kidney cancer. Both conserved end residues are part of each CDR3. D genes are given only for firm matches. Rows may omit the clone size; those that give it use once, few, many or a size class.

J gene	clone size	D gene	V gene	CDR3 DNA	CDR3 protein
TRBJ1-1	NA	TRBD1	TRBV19	TGTGCCAGTAGTTCCACAGGGGTGGGAGACACTGAAGCTTTCTTT	CASSSTGVGDTEAFF
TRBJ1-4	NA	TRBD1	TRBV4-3	TGCGCCAGCAGCCAACCTGGGGACAGCCTTCGGGAAAAACTGTTTTTT	CASSQPGDSLREKLFF
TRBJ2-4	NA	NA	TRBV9	TGTGCCAGCAGCTGGGCGGCAGGGTACGAAAACATTCAGTACTTC	CASSWAAGYENIQYF
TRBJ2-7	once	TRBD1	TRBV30	TGTGCCTGGAGTTTGGGACAGGGGGTACGACACGAGCAGTACTTC	CAWSLGQGVRHEQYF
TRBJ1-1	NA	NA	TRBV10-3	TGTGCCATCAGTGAGTTCGCGGGTTACGAAGCTTTCTTT	CAISEFAGYEAFF
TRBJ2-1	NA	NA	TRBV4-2	TGTGCCAGCAGCCAAGGGGTTTGGGAGCCCAGTTACAATGAGCAGTTCTTC	CASSQGVWEPSYNEQFF
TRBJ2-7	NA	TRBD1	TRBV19	TGTGCCAGTAGTATAGGGACAGGGGCGACCTACGAGCAGTACTTC	CASSIGTGATYEQYF
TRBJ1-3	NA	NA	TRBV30	TGTGCCTGGAAGTCGGGAAACACCATATATTTT	CAWKSGNTIYF
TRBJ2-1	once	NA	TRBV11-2	TGTGCCAGCAGCTTTCCGCTCACAGGTGATCTTTACAATGAGCAGTTCTTC	CASSFPLTGDLYNEQFF
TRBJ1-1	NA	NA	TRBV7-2	TGTGCCAGCAGCTTATCCCCCAGGGGTGAAGCTTTCTTT	CASSLSPRGEAFF
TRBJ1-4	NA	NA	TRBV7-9	TGTGCCAGCAGCTTAGACCGTGAAAAACTGTTTTTT	CASSLDREKLFF
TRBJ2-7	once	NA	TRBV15	TGTGCCACCAGCCAAGAAAGGGGGACCTACGAGCAGTACTTC	CATSQERGTYEQYF
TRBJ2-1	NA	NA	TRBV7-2	TGTGCCAGCAGCTTAGCCTACAATGAGCAGTTCTTC	CASSLAYNEQFF
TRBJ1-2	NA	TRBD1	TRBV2	TGTGCCAGCAGCCACGGACAGGGGGAATATGGCTACACCTTC	CASSHGQGEYGYTF
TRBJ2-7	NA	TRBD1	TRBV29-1	TGCAGCGTTGATGGGACAGGGCGATACGAGCAGTACTTC	CSVDGTGRYEQYF
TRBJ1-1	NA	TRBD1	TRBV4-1	TGCGCCAGCAGCCCCGGGACAGGGGGCCATTTAAACACTGAAGCTTTCTTT	CASSPGTGGHLNTEAFF
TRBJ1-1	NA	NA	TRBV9	TGTGCCAGCAGCGTAGAGGAGTTGAACACTGAAGCTTTCTTT	CASSVEELNTEAFF
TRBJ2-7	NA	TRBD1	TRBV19	TGTGCCAGTAGTGCGGCGACAGGGGCATCCTACGAGCAGTACTTC	CASSAATGASYEQYF
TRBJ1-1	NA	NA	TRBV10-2	TGCGCCAGCAGTGAGGTCGTGGCAGGCACTGAAGCTTTCTTT	CASSEVVAGTEAFF
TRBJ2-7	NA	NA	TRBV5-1	TGCGCCAGCAGCGATTTTGGATTCTCCTACGAGCAGTACTTC	CASSDFGFSYEQYF
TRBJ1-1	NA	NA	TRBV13	TGTGCCAGCAGCTCCGGGACACACTACCAGGACACTGAAGCTTTCTTT	CASSSGTHYQDTEAFF
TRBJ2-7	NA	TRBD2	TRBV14	TGTGCCAGCAGACTAGCGGGTGGCTACGAGCAGTACTTC	CASRLAGGYEQYF
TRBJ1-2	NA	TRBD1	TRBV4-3	TGCGCCAGCAGCCAAGTATACAGATTAGGGGGCGACTATGGCTACACCTTC	CASSQVYRLGGDYGYTF
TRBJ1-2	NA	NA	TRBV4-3	TGCGCCAGCAGCCAAGATCGCCTTACAGGAGTCGAAGGCTACACCTTC	CASSQDRLTGVEGYTF
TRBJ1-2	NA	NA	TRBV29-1	TGCAGCGCCCCGGGAGGGGACGGCTACACCTTC	CSAPGGDGYTF
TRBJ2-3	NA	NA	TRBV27	TGTGCCAGCAGTCCTGACGGGGGGCGGACAGATACGCAGTATTTT	CASSPDGGRTDTQYF
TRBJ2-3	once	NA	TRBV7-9	TGTGCCAGCAGCTTAGATTTGAGGGACCCAGATACGCAGTATTTT	CASSLDLRDPDTQYF
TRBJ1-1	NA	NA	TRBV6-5	TGTGCCAGCAGTTACTCTACTGGGGACACTGAAGCTTTCTTT	CASSYSTGDTEAFF
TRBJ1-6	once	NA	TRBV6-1	TGTGCCAGCAGTGAAGGGGGGGGGTATAATTCACCCCTCCACTTT	CASSEGGGYNSPLHF
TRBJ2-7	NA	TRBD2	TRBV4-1	TGCGCCAGCAGCCAAGATAGCGGGAGGTCCTACGAGCAGTACTTC	CASSQDSGRSYEQYF
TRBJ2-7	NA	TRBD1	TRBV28	TGTGCCAGCACCGCCTATACAGGGGGGCTCCTCTACGAGCAGTACTTC	CASTAYTGGLLYEQYF
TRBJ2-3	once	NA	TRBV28	TGTGCCAGCAGAAGCCCCCGTCAAGATACGCAGTATTTT	CASRSPRQDTQYF
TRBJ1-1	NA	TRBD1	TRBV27	TGTGCCAGCAGTTCCGAACAGGGGGCAAAGATTCAAGCTTTCTTT	CASSSEQGAKIQAFF
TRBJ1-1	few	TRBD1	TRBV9	TGTGCCAGCAGCGTCCTGGACAGGGTGACTGAAGCTTTCTTT	CASSVLDRVTEAFF
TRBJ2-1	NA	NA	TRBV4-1	TGCGCCAGCAGCCAAGCATTGGCGGCGGATTACAATGAGCAGTTCTTC	CASSQALAADYNEQFF
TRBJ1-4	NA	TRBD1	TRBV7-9	TGTGCCAGCAGCCTAAGCGCGGGACAGGATGAAAAACTGTTTTTT	CASSLSAGQDEKLFF
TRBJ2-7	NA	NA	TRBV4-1	TGCGCCAGCAGCCAAGGGGACGGAATTCCCTACGAGCAGTACTTC	CASSQGDGIPYEQYF
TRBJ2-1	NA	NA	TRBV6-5	TGTGCCAGCAGTTTCGGTCATGAGCAGTTCTTC	CASSFGHEQFF
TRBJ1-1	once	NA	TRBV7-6	TGTGCCAGCAGCTTAGTGGCGGGGGCCAACACTGAAGCTTTCTTT	CASSLVAGANTEAFF
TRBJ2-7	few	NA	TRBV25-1	TGTGCCAGCGGGACAAGCTACGAGCAGTACTTC	CASGTSYEQYF
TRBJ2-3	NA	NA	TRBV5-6	TGTGCCAGCAGCCGCGACTGGGACACAGATACGCAGTATTTT	CASSRDWDTDTQYF
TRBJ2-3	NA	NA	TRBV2	TGTGCCAGCAGTGGAATGGGTACGCAGTATTTT	CASSGMGTQYF
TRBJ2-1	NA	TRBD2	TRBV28	TGTGCCAGCAGTCTACTCCCCACTGGCGGGAGGGGCAATGAGCAGTTCTTC	CASSLLPTGGRGNEQFF
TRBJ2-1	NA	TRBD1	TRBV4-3	TGCGCCAGCAGCCAATACAGGGGAACCTACAATGAGCAGTTCTTC	CASSQYRGTYNEQFF
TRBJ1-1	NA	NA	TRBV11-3	TGTGCCAGCAGCTTAGGGGTGAACACTGAAGCTTTCTTT	CASSLGVNTEAFF
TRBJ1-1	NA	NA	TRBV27	TGTGCCAGCAGTTTATCCCCGCTACAGATACTAACGGGCACTGAAGCTTTCTTT	CASSLSPLQILTGTEAFF
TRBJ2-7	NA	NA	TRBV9	TGTGCCAGCTCTGGCTCCGGGCACGAGCAGTACTTC	CASSGSGHEQYF
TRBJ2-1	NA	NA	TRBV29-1	TGCAGCGACGCTAGCGACAATGAGCAGTTCTTC	CSDASDNEQFF
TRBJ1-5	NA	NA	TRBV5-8	TGTGCCAGCTTATGGGCTAGCAATCAGCCCCAGCATTTT	CASLWASNQPQHF
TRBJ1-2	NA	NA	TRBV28	TGTGCCAGCAGTTTAGGTCATGAGGGCTACACCTTC	CASSLGHEGYTF
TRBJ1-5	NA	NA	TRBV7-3	TGTGCCAGCAGCTTATTCCCAGGGGCTCAGCCCCAGCATTTT	CASSLFPGAQPQHF
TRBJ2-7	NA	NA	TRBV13	TGTGCCAGCAGCCCACCACTCTCCTACGAGCAGTACTTC	CASSPPLSYEQYF
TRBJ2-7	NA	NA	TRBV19	TGTGCCAGTAGTACTTCGGCCCACGGCTACGAGCAGTACTTC	CASSTSAHGYEQYF
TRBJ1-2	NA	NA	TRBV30	TGTGCCGGGACGGTGAGGGGCCCCTCTAACTATGGCTACACCTTC	CAGTVRGPSNYGYTF